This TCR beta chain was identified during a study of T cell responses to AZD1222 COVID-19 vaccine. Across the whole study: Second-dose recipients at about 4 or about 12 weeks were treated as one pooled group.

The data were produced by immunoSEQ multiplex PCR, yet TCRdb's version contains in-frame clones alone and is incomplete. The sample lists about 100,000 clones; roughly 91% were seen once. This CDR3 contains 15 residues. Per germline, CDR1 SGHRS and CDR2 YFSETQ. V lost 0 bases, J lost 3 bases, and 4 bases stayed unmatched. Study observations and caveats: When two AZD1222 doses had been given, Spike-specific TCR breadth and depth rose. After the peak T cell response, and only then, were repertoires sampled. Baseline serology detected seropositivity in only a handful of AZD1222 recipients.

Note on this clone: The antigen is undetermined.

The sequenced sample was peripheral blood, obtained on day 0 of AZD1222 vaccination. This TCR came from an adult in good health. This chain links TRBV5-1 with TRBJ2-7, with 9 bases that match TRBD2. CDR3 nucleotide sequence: TGCGCCAGCAGCTTGGGAGCGGGGGGACTCTACGAGCAGTACTTC. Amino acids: CASSLGAGGLYEQYF.